This record looks at one T cell receptor beta chain sequence and its context. Its specific antigen is unknown. Base-call qualities are not available, and no considerably larger clone is one nucleotide away. The receptor library was made with RT-PCR. The run used an Illumina HiSeq 2500. TCRdb cleaned the public reads at Q25 with fastp, built clones with MiXCR and kept in-frame beta chains. Identical CDR3 proteins give one entry, which carries the most common genes and DNA. This sample holds about 19,000 distinct CDR3 sequences; around 76% were observed only once. The top ten hold more than 2% of the sample. The sample belongs to a study of yellow fever vaccine responses in identical twins (dated by TCRdb to 2017 to 2018). Study-wide context: In the study, vaccine-responding T cell clones were precisely tracked in identical twins.

General findings and caveats noted by the study authors: According to the authors, in identical twins the way T cells responded to vaccination appeared partly convergent and partly personalized.

Trimming removed 1 base from V and 6 bases from J, leaving 16 bases between the germline ends. The CDR3 runs 15 residues from the cysteine to the phenylalanine. Just CDR3 DNA is preserved here, 45 bases in frame from base 1. The germline V gene specifies MGHDK as CDR1 and SYGVNS as CDR2. The TCR comes from a woman aged 18 to 35 who received the yellow fever vaccine. Donor details come from another sample of the same person, matched by shared clones. This receptor chain uses TRBV25-1 and TRBJ2-7; the D region possibly corresponds to TRBD1 (5 bases align). The sequencing here drew on T cells from blood (PBMCs), unsorted or a sorted subset (not recorded which), taken before or after yellow fever vaccination (not recorded which). The CDR3 amino acid sequence is: CASSESGAGSGEQYF. The nucleotides read TGTGCCAGCAGTGAATCTGGGGCAGGCTCTGGCGAGCAGTACTTC.